This T cell receptor (beta chain) emerged from a study of cytomegalovirus exposure and HLA in healthy donors. Study background: The use of the same platform for the 100 to 150 validation repertoires and the 600 to 800 first-cohort repertoires was reported by a later analysis.

Deletions cut 4 bases from V and 4 bases from J, with 8 bases between. This CDR3 has 13 amino acids. The germline gives CDR1 SGHNT, CDR2 YENEEA. The method was immunoSEQ multiplex PCR; TCRdb's version includes in-frame clones alone and lacks a portion of them. The sample holds about 73,000 clones, 94% seen once. The chain joins TRBV11-3 to TRBJ2-1; unclear D gene. The receptor was derived from a woman between 18 and 30 years old in good health and CMV-seropositive. Sequenced sample: PBMCs. The CDR3 sequence is CASSSSMYNEQFF. CDR3 in DNA: TGTGCCAGCAGCTCCAGTATGTACAATGAGCAGTTCTTC.